The 10 T cell receptor beta chains presented below share a single source sample, sequenced in a study of blood T cell repertoires in COVID-19. TCRdb keeps only in-frame clones here, not all; method: immunoSEQ multiplex PCR. Among under 55,000 clones listed, approximately 84% were seen once. The specimen sequenced was peripheral blood. All receptors come from a human donor in a cohort sampled during active COVID-19.

The J gene is TRBJ1-5, the V gene TRBV30; D call uncertain. The CDR3 covers 13 residues. CDR1 and CDR2 (germline): GTSNPN, SVGIG (reference sequence). Between the trimmed V and J ends, which lost 1 base and 9 bases, there was a span of 13 bases. DNA of the CDR3: TGTGCCTGGAGTGGCCTCCCCATCGGGCCCCAGCATTTT. It encodes CAWSGLPIGPQHF.

This chain joins TRBV18 and TRBJ1-5; TRBD1 matches 9 bases. The CDR3 is made up of 16 amino acids. CDR1 KGHSH and CDR2 LQKENI come from the germline V gene. The V and J ends lost 2 bases and 1 base, in that order; junction bases with no gene match: 3. CDR3 region: CASSPSTGGSNQPQHF. The CDR3 DNA reads as TGTGCCAGCTCACCATCGACAGGGGGAAGCAATCAGCCCCAGCATTTT.

This clone was seen once. The genes are TRBV7-9 and TRBJ1-3; 8 nucleotides agree with TRBD1. CDR3 length equals 15 residues. Germline assignment: CDR1 SEHNR and CDR2 FQNEAQ (reference sequence). The trim removed 5 bases at V and 3 bases at J, leaving 6 bases unmatched. CDR3 region: CASSPGQGGGNTIYF. CDR3 coding DNA: TGTGCCAGCAGCCCAGGACAGGGTGGTGGAAACACCATATATTTT. The full variable domain, its missing parts supplied by reference TRBV7-9 and TRBJ1-3, is DTGVSQNPRHKITKRGQNVTFRCDPISEHNRLYWYRQTLGQGPEFLTYFQNEAQLEKSRLLSDRFSAERPKGSFSTLEIQRTEQGDSAMYLCASSPGQGGGNTIYFGEGSWLTVV.

The chain links TRBV10-3 to TRBJ2-7, with D unclear. The length of the CDR3 is 14 residues. In germline, CDR1 is ENHRY, CDR2 SYGVKD. Deletions cut 3 bases from V and 2 bases from J, with 11 bases between. CDR3 sequence (DNA): TGTGCCATCAGTGATCCAGGCAATACCTACGAGCAGTACTTC. Protein product: CAISDPGNTYEQYF.

The genes are TRBV28 and TRBJ1-2; a weak D match, TRBD1 (5 bases). The CDR3 length is 16 residues. The V and J ends lost 5 bases and 1 base respectively, with 17 bases between them. The germline gives CDR1 MDHEN, CDR2 SYDVKM. CDR3 region: CASSPLLGLFNYGYTF. CDR3 nucleotide sequence: TGTGCCAGCAGTCCTCTTCTGGGACTCTTTAACTATGGCTACACCTTC.

The V call is TRBV11-2, the J call TRBJ2-1; D is possibly TRBD2 (6 bases). CDR1 is SGHAT, CDR2 FQNNGV, per germline. CDR3 length: 14 residues. V lost 4 bases and J 4 bases, leaving 11 bases between the germline ends. The CDR3 reads CASSSGTGYNEQFF. DNA for the CDR3: TGTGCCAGCAGCTCCGGGACTGGTTACAATGAGCAGTTCTTC.

The chain uses TRBV6-5 and TRBJ1-5; tentatively, D is TRBD1 (6 bases). V shed 6 bases and J shed 3 bases, with 15 bases lying between them. The V gene's germline CDR1 is MNHEY and CDR2 SVGAGI. There are 15 residues in the CDR3. CDR3 loop: CASRVQGTANQPQHF. The CDR3 coding sequence is TGTGCCAGCAGAGTACAGGGTACGGCCAATCAGCCCCAGCATTTT.

The chain carries TRBV3-1 (or the pseudogene TRBV3-2) and TRBJ1-4, with D perhaps TRBD1 (5 bases). The CDR3 spans 14 residues. Germline V gene sequence: CDR1 LGHDT, CDR2 YNNKEL (reference sequence). The ends were cut back, 3 bases at V and 5 bases at J, with 10 bases in the middle. CDR3 nucleotides: TGTGCCAGCAGCCATTGGGGGGAGAATGAAAAACTGTTTTTT. This codes for CASSHWGENEKLFF.

The rearrangement uses TRBV15 and TRBJ1-2; 8 nucleotides match TRBD1. The junction had 13 bases not matched to a gene; V was cut back by 1 base and J by 3 bases. CDR1 and CDR2 from the germline V gene are LNHNV and YYDKDF (reference sequence). This CDR3 spans 18 amino acids. DNA of the CDR3: TGTGCCACCAGCAGAGCCCGCTTCAGGGGGCGAGCGGACTATGGCTACACCTTC. It specifies CATSRARFRGRADYGYTF.

The chain links TRBV10-3 to TRBJ1-5, with TRBD1 matching 10 bases. V dropped 2 bases and J dropped 6; count of bases not matched to a gene: 7. CDR1 is ENHRY, CDR2 SYGVKD, per germline. CDR3 length: 16 residues. The CDR3 bases are TGTGCCATCAGTGAGGGGGGGACAGGGGTGATTCAGCCCCAGCATTTT. Encoded protein: CAISEGGTGVIQPQHF.